The clone carrying this T cell receptor (beta chain) was counted only a few times. The antigen remains unidentified. Whereas donors were nominally healthy upon sampling, unrecorded immune exposures were probable. Primers: 60 Vbeta forward and 13 Jbeta reverse. Data came from immunoSEQ multiplex PCR; TCRdb stores just in-frame clones and leaves some out. Of some 170,000 clones listed, roughly a tenth are singletons. The sample originates from a study of cytomegalovirus exposure and HLA in healthy donors. About the study: Of several hundred genotyped donors, approximately 84% clustered with self-reported Caucasian donors. General study findings and limits: As a later analysis revealed, the rate of TCR association differed by HLA locus, with DRB1 most and HLA-C fewest.

V was pared by 3 bases and J by 5 bases, with 13 bases between. CDR1 and CDR2 (germline): SGHTA, FQGNSA. CDR3 length: 14 amino acids. The receptor comes from a woman in her 30s in good health and CMV-seropositive. The sequencing input was PBMCs. The gene calls are TRBV7-2 and TRBJ1-2; unclear D gene. CDR3 sequence (DNA): TGTGCCAGCAGCTTCAGGATCGTCGATTATGGCTACACCTTC. It is translated as CASSFRIVDYGYTF.